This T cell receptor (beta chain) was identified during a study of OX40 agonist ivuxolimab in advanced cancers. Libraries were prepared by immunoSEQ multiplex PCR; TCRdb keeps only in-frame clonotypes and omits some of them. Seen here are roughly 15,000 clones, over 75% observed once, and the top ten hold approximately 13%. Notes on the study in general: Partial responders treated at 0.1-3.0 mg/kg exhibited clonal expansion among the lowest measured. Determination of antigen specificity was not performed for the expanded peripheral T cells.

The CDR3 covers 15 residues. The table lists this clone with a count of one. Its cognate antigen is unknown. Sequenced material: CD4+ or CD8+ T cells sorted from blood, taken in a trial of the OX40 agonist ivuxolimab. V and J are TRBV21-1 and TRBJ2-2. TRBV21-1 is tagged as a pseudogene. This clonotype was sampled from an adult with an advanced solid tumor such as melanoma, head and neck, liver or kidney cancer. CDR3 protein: CASSRRCSDTGELFF. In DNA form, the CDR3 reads TGTGCCAGCAGCCGACGGTGTAGTGACACCGGGGAGCTGTTTTTT.